One T cell receptor (beta chain) is described in this entry. Its antigen is undetermined. TCRdb fed the 5' RACE reads into MiXCR, producing one record per CDR3 protein. The table records 250,000 to 350,000 distinct CDR3 sequences, about 19% of them present only once. This entry comes from a study of CD8 T cells in ankylosing spondylitis. Points from the study as a whole: Clones tied to disease were said to be significantly enriched in matched ankylosing spondylitis synovial fluid.

The CDR3 covers 15 residues. V lost 3 bases to trimming and J lost 1 base; unmatched junction nucleotides: 2. The germline CDR1 and CDR2 sequences are SGHRS and YFSETQ. Sequencing was carried out using blood, either unsorted or a sorted T cell fraction (not recorded which). This clonotype was sampled from a male donor with ankylosing spondylitis or in good health (not recorded which). The chain carries TRBV5-1 and TRBJ2-1; 9 nucleotides agree with TRBD2. Here the CDR3 DNA reads TGCGCCAGCAGCTGGGCGGGAGGGTCCTACAATGAGCAGTTCTTC. It specifies CASSWAGGSYNEQFF.